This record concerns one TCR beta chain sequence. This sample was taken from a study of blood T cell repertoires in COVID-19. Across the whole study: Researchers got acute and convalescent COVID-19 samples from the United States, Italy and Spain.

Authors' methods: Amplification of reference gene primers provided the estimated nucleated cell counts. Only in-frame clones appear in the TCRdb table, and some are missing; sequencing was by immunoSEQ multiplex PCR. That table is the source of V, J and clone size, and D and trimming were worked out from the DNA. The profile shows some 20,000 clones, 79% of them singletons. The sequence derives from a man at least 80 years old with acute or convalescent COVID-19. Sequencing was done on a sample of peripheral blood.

In DNA, the CDR3 is TGTGCCAGCAGCCAACCGGGACTAGCGGACAACACCGGGGAGCTGTTTTTT. Its translation is CASSQPGLADNTGELFF. The genes are TRBV14 and TRBJ2-2; 11 bases agree with TRBD2. Unmatched junction bases numbered 4, after V lost 2 bases and J lost 2 bases. The CDR3 is 17 amino acids. Germline CDR1 SGHDN, CDR2 FVKESK.